This note documents a single TCR beta chain sequence. The data are from a study of blood T cell repertoires in COVID-19. CDR3 size: 16 residues. In the study's own analysis: Amplified reference gene primers provided the basis for estimating nucleated cell counts. Only in-frame clones appear in the TCRdb table, and some are missing; sequencing was by immunoSEQ multiplex PCR. V, J and clone size are taken as reported in that table, and D and trimming were inferred from the DNA itself. This sample has around 230,000 clones, with roughly 90% found just once. This TCR derives from a man aged 18 to 29 with acute COVID-19. The specimen sequenced was PBMCs or T cells enriched from blood (not recorded which). The J gene is TRBJ2-7, the V gene TRBV21-1; the DNA was not used to check the table's D call, TRBD2. TRBV21-1 is a known pseudogene. CDR3 nucleotide sequence: TGTGCCAGCAGCAAAGCGCTGGAGCGGGAGATTTCCGAGCAGTACTTC. Its translation: CASSKALEREISEQYF.